This is a list of T cell receptor beta chains from one sample in a study of monozygotic twins with inflammatory bowel disease. TCRdb reworked the 5' RACE reads into one entry per CDR3 protein, no DNA. The sample data list approximately 330,000 distinct CDR3 sequences. Sequenced sample: blood. All receptors derive from a human donor with ulcerative colitis or Crohn's disease, or a healthy co-twin of an affected twin (not recorded which). Both conserved end residues are part of each CDR3.

v_call	j_call	cdr3_aa
TRBV11-2	TRBJ2-1	CASSLVSQGFDEQFF
TRBV28	TRBJ1-2	CASTLSFPYGYTF
TRBV6-2/TRBV6-3	TRBJ1-2	CASSGSGRGYTF
TRBV7-9	TRBJ2-3	CASSKSGGGTDTQYF
TRBV6-6	TRBJ2-3	CASSLGVLDTQYF
TRBV7-8	TRBJ2-7	CASSSGTWGGYEQYF
TRBV11-2	TRBJ2-1	CASSFNPGLAYNEQFF
TRBV10-1	TRBJ2-1	CASSAITSGAYNEQFF
TRBV5-5	TRBJ2-1	CASSLLTGNEQFF
TRBV19	TRBJ1-5	CASSIFRGTAGGPQHF
TRBV20-1	TRBJ1-6	CSAGPETGTRSPLHF
TRBV28	TRBJ2-2	CASLGGPFYTGELFF
TRBV3-1	TRBJ2-1	CASSRGLAGGGNEQFF
TRBV5-1	TRBJ1-3	CASSWMDSSSSGNTIYF
TRBV14	TRBJ1-1	CASRFQGGGTEAFF
TRBV27	TRBJ1-1	CATRGGLTGRSFF
TRBV30	TRBJ1-2	CASLTGKNGYTF
TRBV7-2	TRBJ2-1	CASTLLLWDREQFF
TRBV5-1	TRBJ2-3	CASSPARGSRTDTQYF
TRBV20-1	TRBJ1-5	CSARVSLGGGRYQPQHF